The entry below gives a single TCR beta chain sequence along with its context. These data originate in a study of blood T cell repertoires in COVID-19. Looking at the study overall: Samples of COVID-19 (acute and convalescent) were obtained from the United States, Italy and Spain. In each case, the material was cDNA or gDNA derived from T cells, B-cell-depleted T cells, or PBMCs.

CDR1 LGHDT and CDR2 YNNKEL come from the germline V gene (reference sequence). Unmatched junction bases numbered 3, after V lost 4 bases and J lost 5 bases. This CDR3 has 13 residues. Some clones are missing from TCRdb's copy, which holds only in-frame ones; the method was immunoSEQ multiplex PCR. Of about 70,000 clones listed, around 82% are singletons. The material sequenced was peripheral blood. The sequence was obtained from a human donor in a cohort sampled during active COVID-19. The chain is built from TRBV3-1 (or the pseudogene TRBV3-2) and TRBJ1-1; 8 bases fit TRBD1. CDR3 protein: CASSRNRGTEAFF. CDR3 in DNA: TGTGCCAGCAGCCGCAACAGGGGGACTGAAGCTTTCTTT.